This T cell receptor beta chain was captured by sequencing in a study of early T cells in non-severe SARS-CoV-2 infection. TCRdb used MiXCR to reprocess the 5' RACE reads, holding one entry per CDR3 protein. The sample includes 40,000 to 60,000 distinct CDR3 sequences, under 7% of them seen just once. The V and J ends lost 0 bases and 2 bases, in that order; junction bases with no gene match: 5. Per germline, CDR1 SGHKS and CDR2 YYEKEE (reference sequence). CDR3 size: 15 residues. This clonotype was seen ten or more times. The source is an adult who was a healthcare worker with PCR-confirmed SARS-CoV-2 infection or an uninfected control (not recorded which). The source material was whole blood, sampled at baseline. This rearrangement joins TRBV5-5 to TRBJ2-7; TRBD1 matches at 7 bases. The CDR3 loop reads CASSLAGTAPYEQYF. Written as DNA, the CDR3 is TGTGCCAGCAGCTTGGCCGGGACAGCTCCCTACGAGCAGTACTTC.